The rows below give T cell receptor beta chains drawn from one sample of a study of blood T cell repertoires in COVID-19. TCRdb's table, derived via immunoSEQ multiplex PCR, lists solely in-frame clones and lacks some. Of some 700,000 clones listed, around 89% are singletons. Sequenced sample: peripheral blood. The receptors were gathered from a woman under 30 with acute or convalescent COVID-19. CDR3s leave out the opening cysteine and the closing phenylalanine or tryptophan. Each record gives: V gene, D gene, clone size, CDR3 protein. The D gene is left open where the match is weak. For some rows the clone size is stated as once, few or many, or as a class when expanded; others skip it.

v_call: TRBV4-3; d_call: .; clone_size: .; cdr3_aa: ASSQGTNSPLH
v_call: TRBV12-5; d_call: TRBD1; clone_size: .; cdr3_aa: ASGLVLSGTGGVEQY
v_call: TRBV3-1/TRBV3-2; d_call: TRBD2; clone_size: .; cdr3_aa: ASSPPKVQRGSHEQF
v_call: TRBV10-2; d_call: TRBD1; clone_size: .; cdr3_aa: ASSDPGQAFGISSGNTIY
v_call: TRBV7-9; d_call: TRBD1; clone_size: .; cdr3_aa: ASMGQGAWETQY
v_call: TRBV5-1; d_call: .; clone_size: .; cdr3_aa: ASSLGALGGNTIY
v_call: TRBV12-5; d_call: TRBD1; clone_size: .; cdr3_aa: ASASVGTGFYEQY
v_call: TRBV11-2; d_call: .; clone_size: .; cdr3_aa: ASSPLYEQY
v_call: TRBV6-5; d_call: .; clone_size: once; cdr3_aa: ASIQNYGYT
v_call: TRBV6-1; d_call: .; clone_size: .; cdr3_aa: ASSEAANTEAF
v_call: TRBV4-2; d_call: TRBD2; clone_size: .; cdr3_aa: ASSQETSGGAIIDTQY
v_call: TRBV5-4; d_call: .; clone_size: .; cdr3_aa: ASSTGGPLGYT
v_call: TRBV7-9; d_call: .; clone_size: .; cdr3_aa: ASSFSAGQPQH
v_call: TRBV15; d_call: .; clone_size: .; cdr3_aa: ATSGGGQGWGMNTEAF
v_call: TRBV2; d_call: .; clone_size: .; cdr3_aa: ASSKQGAEAF
v_call: TRBV7-6; d_call: .; clone_size: .; cdr3_aa: ASSLAGLTSGPNQPQH
v_call: TRBV29-1; d_call: TRBD1; clone_size: .; cdr3_aa: SVPRQGARNGYT
v_call: TRBV11-2; d_call: TRBD1; clone_size: .; cdr3_aa: ASSLGQGPFLEAF
v_call: TRBV4-1; d_call: TRBD1; clone_size: .; cdr3_aa: ASSQEGDSYGYT
v_call: TRBV5-4; d_call: .; clone_size: .; cdr3_aa: ASSLNGQTNTEAF
v_call: TRBV19; d_call: .; clone_size: .; cdr3_aa: ASSPRQSRGYEQY
v_call: TRBV2; d_call: .; clone_size: .; cdr3_aa: ASVRDNYGYT
v_call: TRBV25-1; d_call: .; clone_size: .; cdr3_aa: ASSDTGPTGGYT
v_call: TRBV6-5; d_call: TRBD1; clone_size: .; cdr3_aa: ASSWTGEAYYEQY
v_call: TRBV30; d_call: TRBD1; clone_size: .; cdr3_aa: AWSVHDRGNEKLF
v_call: TRBV29-1; d_call: TRBD1; clone_size: .; cdr3_aa: SGTGETNEKLF
v_call: TRBV9; d_call: .; clone_size: .; cdr3_aa: ASSGRVGSGAF
v_call: TRBV14; d_call: .; clone_size: .; cdr3_aa: ASSQIKGSRVFTDTQY
v_call: TRBV27; d_call: .; clone_size: .; cdr3_aa: ASSLEGRRNEKLF
v_call: TRBV4-1; d_call: .; clone_size: few; cdr3_aa: ASSQDAAANTEAF
v_call: TRBV2; d_call: TRBD1; clone_size: .; cdr3_aa: ASRMEGAREYGYT
v_call: TRBV9; d_call: .; clone_size: few; cdr3_aa: ASSVAAGYGYT
v_call: TRBV6-5; d_call: .; clone_size: .; cdr3_aa: ASSYSDSRNQPQH
v_call: TRBV3-1/TRBV3-2; d_call: .; clone_size: .; cdr3_aa: ASSLRQANTEAF
v_call: TRBV7-3; d_call: .; clone_size: .; cdr3_aa: ASSLEGHTYEQY
v_call: TRBV25-1; d_call: TRBD1; clone_size: .; cdr3_aa: ASSYGTGSGGYT
v_call: TRBV19; d_call: .; clone_size: .; cdr3_aa: ASSQPGQINEKLF
v_call: TRBV30; d_call: .; clone_size: .; cdr3_aa: AWRSDGGGYT
v_call: TRBV2; d_call: TRBD1; clone_size: once; cdr3_aa: ASSLDRGRPFTDTQY
v_call: TRBV2; d_call: .; clone_size: once; cdr3_aa: ASYRASYEQY
v_call: TRBV24-1; d_call: .; clone_size: .; cdr3_aa: ATSLLEVPLPYEQY
v_call: TRBV10-3; d_call: .; clone_size: .; cdr3_aa: AISEPTGSLNYGYT
v_call: TRBV15; d_call: TRBD1; clone_size: .; cdr3_aa: ATSRDTGTGTNEQF
v_call: TRBV2; d_call: TRBD1; clone_size: .; cdr3_aa: ASSVVGTAANTEAF
v_call: TRBV3-1/TRBV3-2; d_call: TRBD1; clone_size: .; cdr3_aa: ASSLQGAEAF
v_call: TRBV18; d_call: TRBD1; clone_size: .; cdr3_aa: ASSQDRQGFNYGYT
v_call: TRBV9; d_call: .; clone_size: .; cdr3_aa: ASSVSGRAYEQY
v_call: TRBV5-1; d_call: TRBD1; clone_size: .; cdr3_aa: ASSLGDREIKASTNEKLF
v_call: TRBV7-9; d_call: TRBD1; clone_size: .; cdr3_aa: ASSLTIPGGYGYT
v_call: TRBV30; d_call: .; clone_size: .; cdr3_aa: AWSVEFNYGYT
v_call: TRBV5-1; d_call: .; clone_size: .; cdr3_aa: ASSLGANIQETQY
v_call: TRBV4-1; d_call: .; clone_size: .; cdr3_aa: ASSQWHLFSGNTIY
v_call: TRBV6-2/TRBV6-3; d_call: .; clone_size: few; cdr3_aa: ASSYTGTSNQPQH
v_call: TRBV5-1; d_call: TRBD1; clone_size: .; cdr3_aa: ASSRDSLSSGANVLT
v_call: TRBV10-3; d_call: .; clone_size: .; cdr3_aa: AISKQGSGSKNYGYT
v_call: TRBV6-5; d_call: TRBD1; clone_size: .; cdr3_aa: ATDRELNTEAF
v_call: TRBV19; d_call: TRBD1; clone_size: .; cdr3_aa: ASSATGTYGYT
v_call: TRBV3-1/TRBV3-2; d_call: TRBD2; clone_size: .; cdr3_aa: ASSQVVGRGSSYNEQF
v_call: TRBV27; d_call: .; clone_size: once; cdr3_aa: AIADSVNSPLH